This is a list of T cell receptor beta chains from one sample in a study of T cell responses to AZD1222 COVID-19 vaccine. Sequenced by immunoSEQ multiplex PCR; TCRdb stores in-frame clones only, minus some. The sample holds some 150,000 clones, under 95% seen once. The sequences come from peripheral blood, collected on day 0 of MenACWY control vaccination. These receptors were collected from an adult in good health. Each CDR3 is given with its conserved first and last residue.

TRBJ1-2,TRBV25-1,CASSKASRTAAYGYTF
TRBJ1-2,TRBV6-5,CATETRKRGGYTF
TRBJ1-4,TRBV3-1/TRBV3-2,CASSQDGPKKLFF
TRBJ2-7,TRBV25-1,CASSATSGHYEQYF
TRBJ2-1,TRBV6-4,CASSDSSGSYNEQFF
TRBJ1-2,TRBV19,CASSETGRVGYTF
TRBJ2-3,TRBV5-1,CASSLGLGLAYQLGPTDTQYF
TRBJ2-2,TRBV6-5,CASQGQGYTGELFF
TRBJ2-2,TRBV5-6,CASSLTGGTGELFF
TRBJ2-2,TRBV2,CASVQHALAGELFF
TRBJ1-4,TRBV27,CASSLSRGHEKLFF
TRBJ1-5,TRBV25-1,CASKGQASNQPQHF
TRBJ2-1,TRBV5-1,CASSDPGLLPSYNEQFF
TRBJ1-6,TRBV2,CASSKARQGVSYNSPLHF
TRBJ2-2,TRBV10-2,CASSEGDRVANTGELFF
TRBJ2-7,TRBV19,CASSADGGTYEQYF
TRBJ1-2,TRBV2,CASSDRTVGGYTF
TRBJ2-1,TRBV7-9,CASSSWTSGGAGVYNEQFF
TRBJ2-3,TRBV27,CASSLYPLAGADTQYF
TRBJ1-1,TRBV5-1,CASSWREYDTEAFF
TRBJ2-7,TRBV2,CASSRQTTNYEQYF
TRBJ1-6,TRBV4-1,CASSQEHGGRNSPLHF
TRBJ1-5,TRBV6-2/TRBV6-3,CASSYPRTVGRNQPQHF
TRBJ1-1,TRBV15,CATSRGRTNTEAFF
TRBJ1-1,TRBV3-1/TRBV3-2,CASSHRTGVNTEAFF
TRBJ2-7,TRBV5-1,CASSLGGTQNYEQYF
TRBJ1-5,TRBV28,CASSSGPRNQPQHF
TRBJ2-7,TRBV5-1,CASSLAPRTGYEQYF
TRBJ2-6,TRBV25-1,CASSESVRGLLNVLTF
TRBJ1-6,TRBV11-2,CASSLGTYNSPLHF
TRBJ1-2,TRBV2,CASREGRTGQNGYTF
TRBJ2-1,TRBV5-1,CASSYRTSGLIYNEQFF
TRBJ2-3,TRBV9,CASNLGGTDTQYF
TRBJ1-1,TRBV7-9,CASSRGLFPNTEAFF
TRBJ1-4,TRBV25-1,CASSDTGTGKKKLFF
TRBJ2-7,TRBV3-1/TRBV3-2,CASSQLGSGGGEQYF
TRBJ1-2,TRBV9,CASSVAPGQGLRNYGYTF
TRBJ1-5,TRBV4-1,CASSQEGAGSPQHF
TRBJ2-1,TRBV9,CASSVGDLRRSYNEQFF
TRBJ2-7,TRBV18,CASSLGRDYEQYF
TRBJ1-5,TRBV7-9,CASSLTGNNQPQHF
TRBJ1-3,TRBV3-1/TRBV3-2,CASSRGTVNGNTIYF
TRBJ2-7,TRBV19,CASMDRQTYEQYF
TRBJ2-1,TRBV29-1,CSVAPSRAGEQFF
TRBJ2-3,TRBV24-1,CATSDLTSGRAADTQYF
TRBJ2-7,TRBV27,CASSFFPRGEQYF